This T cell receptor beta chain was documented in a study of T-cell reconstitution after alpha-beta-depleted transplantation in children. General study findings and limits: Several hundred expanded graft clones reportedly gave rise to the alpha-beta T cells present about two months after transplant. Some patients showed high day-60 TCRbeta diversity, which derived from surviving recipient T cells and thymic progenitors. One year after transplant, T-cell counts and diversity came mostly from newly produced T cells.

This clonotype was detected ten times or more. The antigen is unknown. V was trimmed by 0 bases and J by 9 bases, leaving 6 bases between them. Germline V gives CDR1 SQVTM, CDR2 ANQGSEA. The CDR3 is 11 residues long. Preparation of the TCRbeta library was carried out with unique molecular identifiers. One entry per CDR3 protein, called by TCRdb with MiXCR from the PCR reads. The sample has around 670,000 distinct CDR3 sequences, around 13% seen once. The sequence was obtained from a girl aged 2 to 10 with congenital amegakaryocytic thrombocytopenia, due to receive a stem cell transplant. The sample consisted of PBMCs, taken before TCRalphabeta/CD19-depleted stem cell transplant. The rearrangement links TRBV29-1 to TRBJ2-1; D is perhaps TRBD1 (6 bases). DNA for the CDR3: TGCAGCGTTGAAGACAGGGGTGAGCAGTTCTTC. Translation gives CSVEDRGEQFF.